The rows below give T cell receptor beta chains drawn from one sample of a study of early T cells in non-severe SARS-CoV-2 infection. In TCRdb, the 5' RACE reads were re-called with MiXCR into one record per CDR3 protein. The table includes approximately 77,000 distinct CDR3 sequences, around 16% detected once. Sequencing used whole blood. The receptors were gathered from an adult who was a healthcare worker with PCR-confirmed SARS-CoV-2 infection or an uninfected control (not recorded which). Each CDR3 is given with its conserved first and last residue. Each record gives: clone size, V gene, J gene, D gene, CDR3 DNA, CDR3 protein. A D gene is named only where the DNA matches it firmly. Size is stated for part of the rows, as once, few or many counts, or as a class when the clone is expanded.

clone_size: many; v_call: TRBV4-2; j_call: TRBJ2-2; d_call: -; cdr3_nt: TGTGCCAGCAGCCAAGTGGGGGCCCCAACAACGAACACCGGGGAGCTGTTTTTT; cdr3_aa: CASSQVGAPTTNTGELFF
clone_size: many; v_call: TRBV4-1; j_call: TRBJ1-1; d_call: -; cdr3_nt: TGCGCCAGCAGCCAAGATACGGCAGGGCCGAACACTGAAGCTTTCTTT; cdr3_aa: CASSQDTAGPNTEAFF
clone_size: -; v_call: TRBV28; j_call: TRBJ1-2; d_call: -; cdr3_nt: TGTGCCAGCAGTTTAGATGGCCCGGGGGGAGGCTACACCTTC; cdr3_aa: CASSLDGPGGGYTF
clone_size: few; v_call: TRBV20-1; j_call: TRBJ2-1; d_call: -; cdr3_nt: TGCAGTGCTAGAGTTCAGGGATCCTCCTACAATGAGCAGTTCTTC; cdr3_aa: CSARVQGSSYNEQFF
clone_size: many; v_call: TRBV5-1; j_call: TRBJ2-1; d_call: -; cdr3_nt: TGCGCCAGCAGCTTGTATGACGTTAATGAGCAGTTCTTC; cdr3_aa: CASSLYDVNEQFF
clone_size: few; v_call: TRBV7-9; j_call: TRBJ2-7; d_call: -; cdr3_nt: TGTGCCAGCAGCCGCACTAACTCTGACGAGCAGTACTTC; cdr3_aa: CASSRTNSDEQYF
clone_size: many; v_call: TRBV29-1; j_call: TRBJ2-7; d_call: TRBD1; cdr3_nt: TGCAGCGCAACAACCGGGACAGGGAGCTCCTACGAGCAGTACTTC; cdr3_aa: CSATTGTGSSYEQYF
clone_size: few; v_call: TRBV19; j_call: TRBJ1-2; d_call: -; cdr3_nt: TGTGCCAGTACTCCAGATGGGGACGGCTACACCTTC; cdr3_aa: CASTPDGDGYTF
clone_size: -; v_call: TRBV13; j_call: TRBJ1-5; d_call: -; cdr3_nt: TGTGCCAGCAGCCCTGGGCGCAGCAATCAGCCCCAGCATTTT; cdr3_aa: CASSPGRSNQPQHF
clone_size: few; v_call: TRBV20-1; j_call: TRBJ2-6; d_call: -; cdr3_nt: TGCAGTGCTAGAGATCTCGGGGGCCTAGTCCTTCCTGGGGCCAACGTCCTGACTTTC; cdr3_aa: CSARDLGGLVLPGANVLTF
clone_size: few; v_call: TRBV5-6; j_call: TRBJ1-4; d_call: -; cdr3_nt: TGTGCCAGCAGCTTGAGTAACAGGGATTATTTAGAAAAACTGTTTTTT; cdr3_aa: CASSLSNRDYLEKLFF
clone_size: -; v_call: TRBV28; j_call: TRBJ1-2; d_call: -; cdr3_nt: TGTGCCAGCAGAGCCGGGACGGGGCCCGGCTACACCTTC; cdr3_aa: CASRAGTGPGYTF
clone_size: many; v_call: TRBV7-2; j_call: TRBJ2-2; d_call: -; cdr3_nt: TGTGCCATATCCGGGAGAGGCACCGGGGAGCTGTTTTTT; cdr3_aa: CAISGRGTGELFF
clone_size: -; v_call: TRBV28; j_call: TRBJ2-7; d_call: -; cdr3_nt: TGTGCCAGCAGTCTAACAGGGCTCCTCTCCTACGAGCAGTACTTC; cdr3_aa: CASSLTGLLSYEQYF